These 16 T cell receptor beta chains share one sample of origin, sequenced in a study of cytomegalovirus exposure and HLA in healthy donors. The PCR contained 60 Vbeta and 13 Jbeta primers. Assay used: immunoSEQ multiplex PCR; TCRdb lists only in-frame clones, some missing. This table has 99,000 or so clones, around 79% appearing once. Sequencing was carried out using PBMCs. These receptors were taken from a man between 60 and 75 years old in good health and CMV-seropositive.

This chain joins TRBV5-1 and TRBJ2-5, with D perhaps TRBD2 (6 bases). CDR1 SGHRS and CDR2 YFSETQ come from the germline V gene. V was cut by 1 base and J by 6 bases, with 13 bases left in between. The CDR3 runs to 14 residues. The CDR3 is CASSLNPGVQTQYF. DNA for the CDR3: TGCGCCAGCAGCTTGAATCCGGGGGTGCAGACCCAGTACTTC.

The table lists this clone with a count of one. The J gene is TRBJ2-2, the V gene TRBV6-5, with D unclear. This CDR3 is built from 14 residues. CDR1 and CDR2 from the germline V gene are MNHEY and SVGAGI. The ends were cut back, 0 bases at V and 4 bases at J, with 6 bases in the middle. The CDR3 DNA follows: TGTGCCAGCAGTTACTCTTTGGCCACCGGGGAGCTGTTTTTT. Amino acids: CASSYSLATGELFF.

V and J are TRBV7-3 and TRBJ2-3, with a possible D match to TRBD2 (6 bases). Trimming cost V 4 bases and J 9 bases, with 11 bases left between them. Per germline, CDR1 SGHTA and CDR2 FQGTGA. The CDR3 is 12 amino acids. This CDR3 is CASSSWGDTQYF. The CDR3 region has the DNA TGTGCCAGCAGCTCCTGGGGGGACACGCAGTATTTT.

The genes are TRBV5-1 and TRBJ2-3; the match to TRBD2 covers 15 bases. CDR1 is SGHRS and CDR2 is YFSETQ in the germline V gene. This CDR3 has 17 residues. With V trimmed by 3 bases and J by 0 bases, 2 bases remained unmatched. The CDR3 DNA reads as TGCGCCAGCAGCTCGGGGACTAGCGGGGGGAGCACAGATACGCAGTATTTT. This gives the protein CASSSGTSGGSTDTQYF.

This chain links TRBV13 with TRBJ1-1; 8 bases match TRBD1. This CDR3 is 15 amino acids long. Germline V gene sequence: CDR1 PRHDT, CDR2 FYEKMQ (reference sequence). Trimming at V came to 4 bases and at J to 4 bases, leaving 8 bases not matched to a gene. This chain's CDR3 is CASSSQQGEVTEAFF. Here the CDR3 DNA reads TGTGCCAGCAGCTCCCAACAGGGGGAGGTCACTGAAGCTTTCTTT.

The chain joins TRBV9 to TRBJ2-1; 8 bases align to TRBD2. Looked up from germline, CDR1 is SGDLS and CDR2 is YYNGEE. The CDR3 consists of 16 residues. The ends lost 1 base at V and 0 bases at J; junction bases unmatched: 3. The CDR3 protein is CASSVSAGGSYNEQFF. The CDR3 nucleotides are TGTGCCAGCAGCGTATCGGCGGGGGGCTCCTACAATGAGCAGTTCTTC.

CDR3 sequence reads: CAAGDRGYEQYF. In DNA form, the CDR3 reads TGTGCGGCTGGGGACAGGGGCTACGAGCAGTACTTC. V is TRBV6-1 and J is TRBJ2-7; 10 positions match TRBD1. CDR1 is MNHNS and CDR2 is SASEGT in the germline V gene. The CDR3 extends over 12 amino acids.

The chain has TRBV1 and TRBJ2-1; no DNA check was done on the table's D call, TRBD2. TRBV1 is assigned pseudogene status. The CDR3 runs to 19 residues. In DNA form, the CDR3 reads TGCACCAGCAGCCAAGAGAGGGGCCTCGAGGCGGGGGGCCACAATGAGCAGTTCTTC. It is translated as CTSSQERGLEAGGHNEQFF.

This sequence joins TRBV25-1 and TRBJ2-2; 7 nucleotides line up with TRBD1. In germline, CDR1 is MGHDK, CDR2 SYGVNS. There are 15 residues in the CDR3. J lost 7 bases, V lost 5 bases, and 10 bases had no gene match. The CDR3 bases are TGTGCCAGCAGTACAGGGGTGGAACTCCTCGGGGAGCTGTTTTTT. As protein: CASSTGVELLGELFF.

The chain carries TRBV6-1 and TRBJ1-5, with D maybe TRBD1 (6 bases). CDR1 and CDR2 (germline): MNHNS, SASEGT. The CDR3 has 14 residues. Trimming pared 6 bases from V and 7 bases from J, leaving 16 bases between. Written as DNA, the CDR3 is TGTGCCAGCAGCGCGGGAGGGGGAGAGCAGCCCCAGCATTTT. Translating gives CASSAGGGEQPQHF.

This chain connects TRBV6-4 to TRBJ2-3; D possibly corresponds to TRBD2 (5 bases). The germline V gene encodes CDR1 MRHNA and CDR2 SNTAGT. CDR3 length: 15 amino acids. V gave up 3 bases and J gave up 3 bases, with 13 bases separating them. The CDR3: CASSELTSGTDTQYF. The CDR3, as DNA: TGTGCCAGCAGTGAATTAACTAGTGGTACAGATACGCAGTATTTT.

The gene calls are TRBV7-7 and TRBJ2-5; no reliable D call. Trimming stripped 5 bases from V and 1 base from J, with 8 bases between. The V gene's germline CDR1 is SSHAT and CDR2 FNYEAQ (reference sequence). The CDR3 length is 13 residues. For the CDR3, the DNA is TGTGCCAGCAGCCTCTCCCCCCAAGAGACCCAGTACTTC. Translation gives CASSLSPQETQYF.

This clone was counted a few times. The genes are TRBV6-5 and TRBJ2-3; no clear D gene. Trimming left V 8 bases short and J 0 bases short, with 12 bases between. The CDR3 consists of 14 residues. CDR1 MNHEY and CDR2 SVGAGI come from the germline V gene. For the CDR3, the DNA is TGTGCCAGCTCTAGGAGTTCTAGCACAGATACGCAGTATTTT. This sequence encodes CASSRSSSTDTQYF.

The chain combines TRBV6-1 with TRBJ2-1, with 7 bases fitting TRBD1. Unmatched junction bases numbered 4, after V lost 3 bases and J lost 2 bases. There are 15 residues in the CDR3. CDR1 is MNHNS, CDR2 SASEGT, per germline. In nucleotides, the CDR3 is TGTGCCAGCAGTGATACCGGGACAGCCTACAATGAGCAGTTCTTC. Protein product: CASSDTGTAYNEQFF.

The V call is TRBV29-1, the J call TRBJ1-2; no clear D gene. The V gene lost 6 bases and the J gene lost 0 bases, with 11 bases spanning the gap. Germline V gene data show CDR1 as SQVTM and CDR2 as ANQGSEA. The CDR3 sequence is 13 residues long. CDR3 DNA: TGCAGCGTCAAGGTACGGGCTAACTATGGCTACACCTTC. Protein sequence: CSVKVRANYGYTF.

This chain joins TRBV6-6 and TRBJ1-2, with D unresolved. The CDR3 runs 12 residues. Between the trimmed V and J ends, which lost 4 bases and 4 bases, there was a span of 7 bases. Germline CDR1 MNHNY, CDR2 SVGAGI (reference sequence). The chain's CDR3 is CASSSLLYGYTF. CDR3 DNA: TGTGCCAGCAGTTCACTCCTCTATGGCTACACCTTC.